Listed below are T cell receptor beta chains from one sample, sequenced in a study of shared clonotypes between healthy human individuals. The assay was immunoSEQ multiplex PCR, and TCRdb's table has in-frame clones only and misses some. The table shows about 1.5 million clones, with nearly 99% occurring only once. Sequencing input: naive CD4+ T cells sorted from blood. The receptors come from a young man in good health. CDR3s include the opening cysteine and the closing phenylalanine or tryptophan. A D gene is named only where the DNA matches it firmly. A row's size may be missing; if present it is once, few, many or a size class.

cdr3_aa,clone_size,v_call,d_call,j_call
CASILAGSTYEQYF,-,TRBV6-1,TRBD2,TRBJ2-7
CASSEDWISGYTF,-,TRBV5-4,-,TRBJ1-2
CASSPLTAETQYF,-,TRBV7-6,-,TRBJ2-5
CASSARDRGLGANVLTF,-,TRBV7-9,TRBD1,TRBJ2-6
CASSLSTTEKLFF,-,TRBV28,-,TRBJ1-4
CASIWADRVPDTQYF,once,TRBV28,TRBD1,TRBJ2-3
CASSATTASTQYF,-,TRBV25-1,-,TRBJ2-3
CASSPQETGGYTF,-,TRBV19,-,TRBJ1-2
CASEEGEAGPQHF,-,TRBV7-9,-,TRBJ1-5
CASSEATGQNTEAFF,-,TRBV10-1,-,TRBJ1-1
CASKNWGGRGSNTEAFF,-,TRBV11-2,-,TRBJ1-1
CASSFGQPSWYEQYF,-,TRBV6-5,-,TRBJ2-7
CASQIAGANWNEQFF,once,TRBV18,TRBD2,TRBJ2-1
CASSRSDSSYEQYF,-,TRBV7-7,-,TRBJ2-7
CASGQDRGPYNEQFF,-,TRBV12-5,TRBD1,TRBJ2-1
CASSLGASGRVDEQFF,-,TRBV5-1,TRBD2,TRBJ2-1
CASSFPGTVSYEQYF,once,TRBV28,-,TRBJ2-7
CASAASGSYYEQYF,-,TRBV28,TRBD2,TRBJ2-7
CASSLRMNTGELFF,-,TRBV7-6,-,TRBJ2-2
CATSREAGLAYNEQFF,-,TRBV15,-,TRBJ2-1
CASSTNRDRVYEQYF,-,TRBV27,TRBD1,TRBJ2-7
CASSPSNQPQHF,-,TRBV18,-,TRBJ1-5
CARAGSHTDTQYF,-,TRBV21-1,-,TRBJ2-3
CASSWGPTGRGNTEAFF,-,TRBV5-6,-,TRBJ1-1
CASSKRTHEQFF,-,TRBV6-5,-,TRBJ2-1
CASSSILRQALGYGYTF,-,TRBV7-9,-,TRBJ1-2
CASSLGVPGNEQFF,-,TRBV5-4,-,TRBJ2-1
CASSSHWGRGLFGNTIYF,-,TRBV28,TRBD1,TRBJ1-3
CARTTPGSNQPQHF,-,TRBV7-5,-,TRBJ1-5
CASSTLARGDYNEQFF,-,TRBV14,-,TRBJ2-1
CASSPRQFNQPQHF,-,TRBV28,-,TRBJ1-5
CASSFLQGYEKLFF,-,TRBV28,-,TRBJ1-4
CASSLGQGLTDTQYF,-,TRBV5-1,TRBD1,TRBJ2-3
CATMLQGPDTQYF,-,TRBV10-3,-,TRBJ2-3
CASSLGGDTQYF,once,TRBV11-2,-,TRBJ2-3
CASSVGAGVVPGTGELFF,-,TRBV9,TRBD2,TRBJ2-2
CAISEGLAGLSYEQYF,-,TRBV10-3,TRBD2,TRBJ2-7
CASSLARLAGGYEQYF,-,TRBV7-8,TRBD2,TRBJ2-7
CASSRGTSTYEQYF,-,TRBV5-1,-,TRBJ2-7
CASSLVEPEQFF,-,TRBV7-2,-,TRBJ2-1
CASSSFSASLSGNTIYF,-,TRBV7-6,-,TRBJ1-3
CASSLSIGGSYLEQYF,-,TRBV5-1,-,TRBJ2-7
CASSLFPGARRTGELFF,-,TRBV7-2,-,TRBJ2-2
CASAANSGNTIYF,-,TRBV6-5,-,TRBJ1-3